This T cell receptor beta chain was identified in a study of human T cells and chemical hapten exposure. CDR3 length: 15 residues. CDR1 is ENHRY, CDR2 SYGVKD, per germline. V was shortened by 0 bases and J by 1 base, with 9 bases between the two germline ends. TCRdb ran MiXCR on the RACE reads and lists one entry per CDR3 protein. Of about 42,000 distinct CDR3 sequences detected, 8% to 9% appear once; the ten largest clones hold about 15%. This clonotype was detected many times. Time point meaning: patch test 2, 6 weeks after DPC sensitization. As for treatment: therapeutic diphenylcyclopropenone sensitization with weekly scalp DPC.

V usage is TRBV10-3 and J usage is TRBJ1-1, with D unclear. Here the sequenced sample was whole blood, taken in connection with sensitization to the hapten diphenylcyclopropenone (DPC). This clonotype was sampled from a woman in her 40s with alopecia areata. Some clones in this sample may be carry-over from other donors' samples. CDR3 sequence reads: CAISESGRPNTEAFF. CDR3 in DNA: TGTGCCATCAGTGAGTCGGGCAGACCGAACACTGAAGCTTTCTTT.